The 19 T cell receptor beta chains given below trace back to one sample, sequenced in a study of T cells in women clearing cervical HPV infection. The data were produced by immunoSEQ multiplex PCR, yet TCRdb's version contains in-frame clones alone and is incomplete. This repertoire comprises more than 30,000 clones; its ten largest clones make up about 16%. Specimen: blood buffy coat. These receptors all stem from a woman between 18 and 75 years old with a cervical HPV16 infection that either progressed to CIN3+ or cleared (not recorded which).

Of note for this clone: Read data end 3 residues before the CDR3 end; the end is taken from the germline J gene. The chain uses TRBV30 and TRBJ1-2, with a weak D call TRBD1 (5 bases). This CDR3 is 16 amino acids long. Germline lookup yields CDR1 GTSNPN and CDR2 SVGIG (reference sequence). CDR3 DNA, as far as it was read: TGTGCCTGGAGTGTGGGCAGGGAGTATGAAGAAAACATC. Protein: CAWSVGREYEENI. From start to end, the CDR3 is CAWSVGREYEENIYTF.

On this clone itself: Read sequence stops 3 residues before the CDR3 end, and the germline J gene provides the missing end. The chain joins TRBV6-2 or TRBV6-3 to TRBJ1-2; D is perhaps TRBD1 (6 bases). The CDR3 length is 16 residues. Germline lookup yields CDR1 MNHEY and CDR2 SVGEGT. The part of the CDR3 DNA that was read is TGTGCCAGCAGTAGCTTGGGGGCGGGAGTTGTCAATGAC. Its protein product is CASSSLGAGVVND. The CDR3 in its entirety is CASSSLGAGVVNDYTF.

Of note for this clone: The read ends 3 residues before the CDR3 terminus; that terminus is restored from the germline J gene. J is TRBJ2-3 and V is TRBV18; 8 nucleotides match TRBD1. This CDR3 comprises 14 residues. Trimming at V came to 2 bases and at J to 5 bases, leaving 3 bases not matched to a gene. Germline V gene data show CDR1 as KGHSH and CDR2 as LQKENI. The sequenced part of the CDR3 DNA is TGTGCCAGCTCACCATGGACAGGGAAAGATACG. Residues: CASSPWTGKDT. The complete CDR3 sequence is CASSPWTGKDTQYF.

For this clone: Read data end 3 residues before the CDR3 end; the end is taken from the germline J gene. V usage is TRBV20-1 and J usage is TRBJ2-7; 8 nucleotides match TRBD1. The CDR3 consists of 14 residues. With 5 bases clipped from V and 3 bases from J, the junction kept 9 bases outside the gene matches. The V gene's germline CDR1 is DFQATT and CDR2 SNEGSKA (reference sequence). The CDR3: CSAQDRAIGYEQYF. Partial CDR3 DNA: TGCAGTGCTCAGGACAGGGCCATTGGCTACGAG.

Details on this clone: The read is 3 residues too short to cover the CDR3 end, so that end is filled in from the germline J gene. The chain uses TRBV19 and TRBJ1-4; 10 bases are a match to TRBD1. The CDR3 totals 12 residues. The germline V gene has CDR1 LNHDA and CDR2 SQIVND (reference sequence). The CDR3 region is CASRDRGSPLFF. The sequenced part of the CDR3 DNA is TGTGCCAGTCGGGACAGGGGCTCACCA. The variable domain in full, completed from reference TRBV19 and TRBJ1-4, reads DGGITQSPKYLFRKEGQNVTLSCEQNLNHDAMYWYRQDPGQGLRLIYYSQIVNDFQKGDIAEGYSVSREKKESFPLTVTSAQKNPTAFYLCASRDRGSPLFFGSGTQLSVL.

Concerning this clone: The CDR3 end falls 3 residues outside the read, so it is completed with the germline J gene. V gene TRBV20-1 combines with J gene TRBJ2-3; D gene ambiguous. Germline-derived CDR1 and CDR2 are DFQATT and SNEGSKA (reference sequence). The CDR3 has 11 amino acids. The DNA read from the CDR3 is TGCAGTGCTAGGTTTAGAGAGACG. It translates to CSARFRET. The CDR3 in full is CSARFRETQYF.

About this clone: The read stops 3 residues short of the end of the CDR3; the missing end is completed from the germline J gene. V is TRBV5-1 and J is TRBJ2-1, with 9 bases identical to TRBD2. V lost 2 bases, J lost 7 bases, and 10 bases stayed unmatched. Germline CDR1 and CDR2: SGHRS and YFSETQ. The CDR3 has 16 residues. CDR3 DNA (partial): TGCGCCAGCAGCTTCACCCCTAACGCGGGAGGGAATGAG. Translating gives CASSFTPNAGGNE. The full CDR3 is CASSFTPNAGGNEQFF.

Comments on this clone: The read ends 3 residues early relative to the CDR3; the germline J gene fills the gap. The rearrangement joins TRBV28 to TRBJ2-7; TRBD1 matches at 9 bases. CDR1 MDHEN and CDR2 SYDVKM come from the germline V gene. The trim removed 3 bases at V and 0 bases at J, leaving 3 bases unmatched. This CDR3 is built from 15 residues. Here the CDR3 reads CASSFRDRVSYEQYF. The sequenced part of the CDR3 DNA is TGTGCCAGCAGTTTCCGGGACAGGGTCTCCTACGAG. Drawing the rest from reference TRBV28 and TRBJ2-7, the complete variable domain is DVKVTQSSRYLVKRTGEKVFLECVQDMDHENMFWYRQDPGLGLRLIYFSYDVKMKEKGDIPEGYSVSREKKERFSLILESASTNQTSMYLCASSFRDRVSYEQYFGPGTRLTVT.

The CDR3: CASSGMHSGLGYTF. The CDR3 bases that were read are TGTGCCAGCAGTGGGATGCACAGCGGTCTAGGC. The chain links TRBV6-1 to TRBJ1-2; D remains ambiguous. The read ends 3 residues before the CDR3 terminus; that terminus is restored from the germline J gene. Per the germline V gene, CDR1 is MNHNS and CDR2 is SASEGT. This CDR3 has 14 residues.

On this clone: The read is 3 residues too short to cover the CDR3 end, so that end is filled in from the germline J gene. The chain has TRBV7-9 and TRBJ2-3; D remains ambiguous. The length of the CDR3 is 11 residues. V was pared by 7 bases and J by 3 bases, with 5 bases between. CDR1 and CDR2 (germline): SEHNR, FQNEAQ (reference sequence). This CDR3 is CASTSTDTQYF. CDR3 DNA (partial): TGTGCCAGCACCTCGACAGATACG.

A remark on this clone: The read ends 3 residues early relative to the CDR3; the germline J gene fills the gap. This chain links TRBV20-1 with TRBJ1-3, with a tentative D call TRBD1 (5 bases). This CDR3 spans 12 amino acids. Germline-derived CDR1 and CDR2 are DFQATT and SNEGSKA (reference sequence). The V gene lost 6 bases and the J gene lost 4 bases, with 10 bases spanning the gap. The CDR3 reads CSAPGGGNTIYF. The CDR3 DNA, read in part, is TGCAGTGCCCCCGGGGGGGGAAACACC.

As for this clone: The read ends 3 residues shy of where the CDR3 ends; the end is completed using the germline J gene. The rearrangement joins TRBV7-2 to TRBJ2-1, with 13 bases fitting TRBD2. Looked up from germline, CDR1 is SGHTA and CDR2 is FQGNSA. The CDR3 sequence is 13 residues long. V gave up 6 bases and J gave up 8 bases; unmatched junction bases: 1. The CDR3 DNA, read in part, is TGTGCCAGCAGACTAGCGGGAGGGCATGAG. This codes for CASRLAGGHE. The CDR3 in its entirety is CASRLAGGHEQFF.

Note on this clone: The read gets to within 3 residues of the CDR3 end, and the germline J gene fills in the rest. This chain joins TRBV18 and TRBJ2-7; perhaps TRBD1 as D (6 bases). This CDR3 region has 14 residues. Deletions cut 3 bases from V and 4 bases from J, with 13 bases between. Germline V gives CDR1 KGHSH, CDR2 LQKENI. CDR3: CASSPYRVSYEQYF. CDR3 bases read: TGTGCCAGCTCACCCTACAGGGTATCTTACGAG.

Points on this clone: The DNA ends 3 residues before the CDR3 does, and the rest of the CDR3 is filled in from the germline J gene. Within the sample, other DNA sequences also encode this same CDR3. The genes are TRBV4-2 and TRBJ2-5, with 7 bases lining up with TRBD1. The CDR3 totals 16 residues. J lost 2 bases, V lost 0 bases, and 6 bases had no gene match. The germline V gene encodes CDR1 LGHNA and CDR2 YNFKEQ. CDR3 sequence reads: CASSQDSGGRQETQYF. CDR3 DNA (partial): TGTGCCAGCAGCCAAGATTCAGGGGGTCGGCAAGAGACC.

The covered CDR3 bases are TGTGCCAGCAGCTATAGGACAGGGGGGCAACAAGAGACC. It is translated as CASSYRTGGQQET. From start to end, the CDR3 is CASSYRTGGQQETQYF. The chain is built from TRBV5-4 and TRBJ2-5; 10 bases line up with TRBD1. The read finishes 3 residues shy of the CDR3 end, and the germline J gene is used to complete it. Germline-derived CDR1 and CDR2 are SGHNT and YYREEE (reference sequence). V was clipped by 3 bases and J by 2 bases; unmatched bases: 7. The CDR3 contains 16 residues.

Concerning this clone itself: Read sequence stops 3 residues before the CDR3 end, and the germline J gene provides the missing end. This chain connects TRBV18 to TRBJ2-3; 7 bases are shared with TRBD1. Germline-derived CDR1 and CDR2 are KGHSH and LQKENI. This CDR3 is built from 16 residues. Incomplete CDR3 DNA: TGTGCCAGCTCACCAACGAGAAGGGGGCCCAATCAGCCG. The encoded protein is CASSPTRRGPNQP. The entire CDR3 protein reads CASSPTRRGPNQPQYF.

Comment on this clone: Coverage ceases 3 residues before the CDR3 finishes, and the germline J gene fills in the end. The rearrangement uses TRBV20-1 and TRBJ1-2; no clear D. In germline, CDR1 is DFQATT, CDR2 SNEGSKA (reference sequence). The CDR3 sequence is 12 residues long. V lost 6 bases, J lost 4 bases, and 12 bases lay in between. Partial CDR3 DNA: TGCAGTGCCCACCCAGCGGGCTATGGC. This sequence encodes CSAHPAGYG. The entire CDR3 sequence reads CSAHPAGYGYTF.

Worth noting for this clone: The read terminates 3 residues ahead of where the CDR3 ends, so the germline J gene completes it. The chain is built from TRBV2 and TRBJ2-7; 9 bases are shared with TRBD1. The CDR3 runs to 12 residues. CDR1 and CDR2 from the germline V gene are SNHLY and FYNNEI. V was clipped by 6 bases and J by 3 bases; unmatched bases: 0. The sequenced CDR3 bases are TGTGCCAGCAGGACAGGGGGCTACGAG. It codes for CASRTGGYE. The entire CDR3 protein reads CASRTGGYEQYF. Filled out from reference TRBV2 and TRBJ2-7, the complete variable domain reads EPEVTQTPSHQVTQMGQEVILRCVPISNHLYFYWYRQILGQKVEFLVSFYNNEISEKSEIFDDQFSVERPDGSNFTLKIRSTKLEDSAMYFCASRTGGYEQYFGPGTRLTVT.

Concerning this clone itself: The read stops 3 residues short of the end of the CDR3; the missing end is completed from the germline J gene. The chain couples TRBV19 to TRBJ1-1; D is uncertain. Trimming removed 4 bases at V and 0 bases at J, with 15 bases between. The CDR3 loop spans 16 amino acids. Germline V gene data show CDR1 as LNHDA and CDR2 as SQIVND (reference sequence). CDR3 sequence reads: CASSTGRSGMNTEAFF. The part of the CDR3 DNA that was read is TGTGCCAGTAGTACTGGCCGGAGCGGGATGAACACTGAA.